This T cell receptor beta chain was identified in a study of regulatory T cells in long-lasting Graves disease. Study findings and constraints: Persistent disease favored TRBV28, TRBJ1-2 and TRBJ2-5. Persistent patients had a count of shared public clonotypes (around 2,700) that exceeded that of new patients (roughly 1,000).

Time point denoted: newly diagnosed GD, antithyroid drugs for less than 3 months. From PBMCs, RNA was extracted and then used to make the TCR library. It was by American Thyroid Association guidelines that Graves' disease was diagnosed. Arm-PCR of CDR3 regions and iRepertoire HTBI primers were the basis on which TCR beta libraries were built. TCRdb fed the multiplex PCR reads into MiXCR, producing one record per CDR3 protein. The sample yields fewer than 650,000 distinct CDR3 sequences, approximately 15% seen once. This clonotype was observed many times. Its antigen is unidentified. The CDR3 has 16 residues. V lost 6 bases and J lost 3; bases outside the gene matches: 11. The same sample was also used in a study of T cells in Graves' hyperthyroidism and ophthalmopathy.

The sample was peripheral blood mononuclear cells (PBMCs), taken at new diagnosis, from a patient treated with antithyroid drugs. The clonotype was recovered from a woman aged 25 to 39 with Graves disease. The genes are TRBV12-3 or TRBV12-4 and TRBJ2-7, with 10 positions matching TRBD1. The CDR3 loop reads CASSQDRGRLFYEQYF. CDR3 DNA sequence: TGTGCCAGCAGCCAAGACAGGGGGCGCTTATTCTACGAGCAGTACTTC.